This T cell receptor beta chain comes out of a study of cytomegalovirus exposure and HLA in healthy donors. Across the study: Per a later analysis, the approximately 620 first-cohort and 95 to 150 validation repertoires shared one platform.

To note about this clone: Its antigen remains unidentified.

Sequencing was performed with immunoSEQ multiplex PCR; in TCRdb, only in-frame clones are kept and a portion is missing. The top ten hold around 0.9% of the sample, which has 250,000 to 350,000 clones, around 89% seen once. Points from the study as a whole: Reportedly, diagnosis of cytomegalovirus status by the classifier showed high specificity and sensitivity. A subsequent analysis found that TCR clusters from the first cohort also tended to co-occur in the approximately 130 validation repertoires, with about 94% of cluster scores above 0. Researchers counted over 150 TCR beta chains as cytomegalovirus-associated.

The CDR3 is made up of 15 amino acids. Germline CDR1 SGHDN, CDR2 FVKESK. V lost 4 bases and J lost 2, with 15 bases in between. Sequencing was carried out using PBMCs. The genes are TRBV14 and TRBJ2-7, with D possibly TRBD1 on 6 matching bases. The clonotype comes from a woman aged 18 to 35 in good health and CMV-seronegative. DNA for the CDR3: TGTGCCAGCAGCCGGTTCCGGGACACAGCCTACGAGCAGTACTTC. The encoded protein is CASSRFRDTAYEQYF.